Presented here are 20 T cell receptor beta chains from one specimen sequenced in a study of blood T cells in healthy people across ages. Alongside a J-beta primer mix, a sample-barcoded 5' primer served in a second PCR lasting about 7 to 11 cycles. TCRdb fed the 5' RACE reads into MiXCR, producing one record per CDR3 protein. The repertoire holds 900,000 to 950,000 distinct CDR3 sequences, about 27% seen once, with 9.5% to 13% in the top ten. The same data also contributed to another study, on T cells of mothers and their children.

Sequencing used blood. These receptors were collected from a woman aged 40 to 49 in good health.

The chain recombines TRBV7-3 with TRBJ2-2; TRBD2 agrees at 8 bases. Germline CDR1 is SGHTA and CDR2 is FQGTGA. The V gene end was trimmed by 1 base and the J gene end by 5 bases; junction bases not matched to a gene: 12. The CDR3 is 18 amino acids. The CDR3 DNA is TGTGCCAGCAGCTTAAAGTTTATAGAAAGCGGGAGTACCGGGGAGCTGTTTTTT. Its protein is CASSLKFIESGSTGELFF.

About this clonotype: Just one base apart from a much larger clone, this may be a read error. The CDR3 protein is CASRFLGWNEQYF. In nucleotides, the CDR3 is TGTGCCAGCAGGTTCCTAGGATGGAATGAGCAGTACTTC. The rearrangement joins TRBV2 to TRBJ2-5; D remains ambiguous. The germline V gene encodes CDR1 SNHLY and CDR2 FYNNEI. The CDR3 consists of 13 residues. Trimming stripped 6 bases from V and 11 bases from J, with 19 bases between.

The V and J genes are TRBV12-5 and TRBJ1-5, with D tentatively TRBD1 (5 bases). In germline, CDR1 is LGHNT, CDR2 FRNRAP. This CDR3 has 18 amino acids. V lost 0 bases, J lost 3 bases, and 18 bases lay in between. The CDR3 protein is CASGLVAGGLRDNQPQHF. The CDR3 DNA reads as TGTGCTAGTGGTTTGGTCGCGGGGGGTTTAAGGGACAATCAGCCCCAGCATTTT.

The rearrangement uses TRBV28 and TRBJ2-3; D perhaps matches TRBD2 (5 bases). The V gene's germline CDR1 is MDHEN and CDR2 SYDVKM. This CDR3 is built from 15 residues. Trimming removed 3 bases from V and 10 bases from J, with 20 bases in between. Here the CDR3 reads CASSFSWPNPGAQYF. CDR3 in DNA: TGTGCCAGCAGTTTTTCTTGGCCCAACCCCGGGGCGCAGTATTTT.

This clonotype was seen only a few times. V is TRBV7-2 and J is TRBJ2-5; TRBD2 matches at 12 bases. The CDR3 consists of 16 residues. V lost 5 bases and J lost 1; bases outside the gene matches: 5. CDR1 and CDR2 (germline): SGHTA, FQGNSA. The CDR3 loop is CASSATSGGPQETQYF. CDR3 sequence (DNA): TGTGCCAGCAGCGCTACTAGCGGGGGGCCCCAAGAGACCCAGTACTTC.

V usage is TRBV5-1 and J usage is TRBJ2-1, with D possibly matching TRBD2 (6 bases). V was clipped by 6 bases and J by 0 bases, with 13 bases between them. The CDR3 spans 15 residues. Germline V lookup: CDR1 SGHRS, CDR2 YFSETQ. The CDR3 sequence is CASNWDSSSYNEQFF. In nucleotides, the CDR3 is TGCGCCAGCAATTGGGACTCGAGCTCCTACAATGAGCAGTTCTTC.

The chain recombines TRBV20-1 with TRBJ1-5; 7 nucleotides agree with TRBD1. Trimming cost V 5 bases and J 0 bases; bases outside gene matches: 7. The CDR3 extends over 15 amino acids. The germline V gene has CDR1 DFQATT and CDR2 SNEGSKA (reference sequence). CDR3 sequence reads: CSAAQGPYSNQPQHF. CDR3 DNA: TGCAGTGCTGCACAGGGGCCGTATAGCAATCAGCCCCAGCATTTT.

As concerns this clonotype: Germline and junction disagree at one end, which may indicate a read error. This chain uses TRBV2 with TRBJ2-4, with unresolved D. The CDR3 extends over 15 amino acids. CDR1 and CDR2 (germline): SNHLY, FYNNEI. CDR3 sequence: CACSSVVGAKNIQYF. The CDR3 DNA reads TGTGCCTGCAGCTCGGTAGTCGGGGCCAAAAACATTCAGTACTTC.

This clonotype occurred a few times. The junction differs from germline at one of its ends, possibly a read error. V gene TRBV12-5 combines with J gene TRBJ2-7; D might be TRBD2 (5 bases). CDR1 is LGHNT, CDR2 FRNRAP, per germline. The CDR3 totals 12 residues. The CDR3 DNA reads TGTGCTAGGGGTTTGGAGGTTAACGAGCAGTACTTC. It specifies CARGLEVNEQYF.

This clonotype was found a few times. The chain joins TRBV5-1 to TRBJ2-3; TRBD2 matches at 10 bases. Unmatched junction bases numbered 6, after V lost 3 bases and J lost 2 bases. This CDR3 spans 16 amino acids. Per the germline V gene, CDR1 is SGHRS and CDR2 is YFSETQ. CDR3 sequence: CASSYASGGFTDTQYF. The CDR3 coding sequence is TGCGCCAGCAGCTACGCTAGCGGGGGATTCACAGATACGCAGTATTTT.

About this clonotype itself: A much larger clone differs from this one at a single base, so this may be a read error. The chain recombines TRBV10-2 with TRBJ2-6; tentative D call: TRBD1 (6 bases). CDR3 size: 15 residues. The germline gives CDR1 WSHSY, CDR2 SAAADI. CDR3 sequence reads: CVSSATGSGANVLTF. Here the CDR3 DNA reads TGCGTCAGCAGTGCCACAGGGTCTGGGGCCAACGTCCTGACTTTC.

V usage is TRBV28 and J usage is TRBJ2-7; 10 bases align to TRBD2. V gave up 5 bases and J gave up 2 bases; unmatched junction bases: 9. Germline-derived CDR1 and CDR2 are MDHEN and SYDVKM. The CDR3 spans 16 residues. The CDR3 bases are TGTGCCAGCAGTGAATTGAGCGGGGGGGTACCCTACGAGCAGTACTTC. Translating it yields CASSELSGGVPYEQYF.

This clonotype was found many times. A read error may account for a junction end that differs from germline. The chain uses TRBV20-1 and TRBJ2-7, with D perhaps TRBD2 (7 bases). The germline V gene has CDR1 DFQATT and CDR2 SNEGSKA (reference sequence). This CDR3 is 15 amino acids long. The CDR3 here is CSAREGGVGTHEQYF. Written as DNA, the CDR3 is TGCAGTGCTCGAGAGGGGGGGGTCGGTACCCACGAGCAGTACTTC.

This chain links TRBV7-8 with TRBJ2-3; D uncertain. The CDR3 has 18 residues. V was cut by 5 bases and J by 0 bases, with 21 bases left in between. Germline V gene data show CDR1 as SGHVS and CDR2 as FQNEAQ. CDR3 nucleotides: TGTGCCAGCAGCCTATACTCGTTCGTAGCACCTAGCACAGATACGCAGTATTTT. It codes for CASSLYSFVAPSTDTQYF.

This clonotype occurred a few times. This CDR3 reads CAGSPGASFQETQYF. As DNA, the CDR3 is TGTGCCGGCTCTCCGGGGGCGAGTTTCCAAGAGACCCAGTACTTC. The V and J genes are TRBV6-1 and TRBJ2-5, with D possibly being TRBD1 or TRBD2 (6 bases each). This CDR3 region has 15 residues. Germline V gene data show CDR1 as MNHNS and CDR2 as SASEGT. Trimming took off 11 bases at V and 1 base at J, with 20 bases between the two ends.

This clonotype has a count of ten or more. V usage is TRBV12-3 or TRBV12-4 and J usage is TRBJ2-5, with a possible D match to TRBD2 (5 bases). The DNA matches TRBJ2-7 better at its end, which makes the J call doubtful. This CDR3 has 13 residues. The chain's CDR3 is CASSFLEGVEQYF. The CDR3 DNA follows: TGTGCCAGCAGTTTCCTCGAGGGTGTCGAGCAGTACTTC.

In its sample, this clonotype was seen many times. The V call is TRBV4-3, the J call TRBJ2-5; perhaps TRBD2 as D (7 bases). V lost 2 bases and J lost 4, with 17 bases in between. CDR1 is LGHNA and CDR2 is YSLEER in the germline V gene. CDR3 length equals 16 residues. CDR3 nucleotides: TGCGCCAGCAGCCAACAGACTAGGGGGGGCCGAGAGACCCAGTACTTC. Its protein is CASSQQTRGGRETQYF.

With regard to this clonotype: Germline and junction disagree at one end, which may indicate a read error. This chain uses TRBV7-7 with TRBJ2-2; unclear D gene. This CDR3 spans 13 amino acids. The V gene's germline CDR1 is SSHAT and CDR2 FNYEAQ (reference sequence). This chain's CDR3 is CASSLANAGELFF. The CDR3 DNA reads as TGTGCTAGCAGCTTAGCAAACGCCGGGGAGCTGTTTTTT.

The chain links TRBV7-8 to TRBJ1-5; D not resolved. V lost 8 bases and J lost 6, with 20 bases in between. The germline V gene has CDR1 SGHVS and CDR2 FQNEAQ. The CDR3 loop spans 15 amino acids. The CDR3 bases are TGTGCCAGCGTTCCGGACCTTAACTATGGTCAGCCCCAGCATTTT. Amino acids: CASVPDLNYGQPQHF.

Concerning this clonotype itself: A much larger clone lies a single base off, so this may be a read error. The chain joins TRBV20-1 to TRBJ2-5; D possibly uses TRBD1 or TRBD2 (5 bases each). This CDR3 comprises 15 residues. Germline V gene data show CDR1 as DFQATT and CDR2 as SNEGSKA (reference sequence). The CDR3: CSAKIREFGVREQYF. The CDR3 DNA reads as TGTAGTGCGAAAATCAGGGAGTTCGGGGTGAGAGAGCAGTACTTC.